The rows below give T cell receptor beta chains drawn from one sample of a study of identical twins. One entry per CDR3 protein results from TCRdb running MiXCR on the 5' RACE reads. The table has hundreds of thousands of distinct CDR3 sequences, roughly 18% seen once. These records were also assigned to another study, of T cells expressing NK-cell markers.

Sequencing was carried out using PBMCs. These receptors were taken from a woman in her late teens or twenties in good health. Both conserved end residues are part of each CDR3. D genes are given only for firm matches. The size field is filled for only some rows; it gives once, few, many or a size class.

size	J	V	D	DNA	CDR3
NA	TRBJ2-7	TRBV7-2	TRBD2	TGTGCCAGCAGCTTTCTAGCGGGAGTTGAGCAGTACTTC	CASSFLAGVEQYF
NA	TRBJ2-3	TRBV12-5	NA	TGTGCTAGTGGTTTGGTACGGAGGCTAACTAGCACAGATACGCAGTATTTT	CASGLVRRLTSTDTQYF
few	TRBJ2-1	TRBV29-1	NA	TGCAGCGTTGTGGCGGGTGAGCAGTTCTTC	CSVVAGEQFF
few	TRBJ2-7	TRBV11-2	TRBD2	TGTGCCAGCAGCCAACCGGGACTAGCGGGGTGGCCCATCTCCTACGAGCAGTACTTC	CASSQPGLAGWPISYEQYF
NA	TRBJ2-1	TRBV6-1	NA	TGTGCCAGCCGTGAAGCATCCAGTAGCTACAATGAGCAGTTCTTC	CASREASSSYNEQFF
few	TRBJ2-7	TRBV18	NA	TGTGCCAGCTCACTGCGTAACTACGAGCAGTACTTC	CASSLRNYEQYF
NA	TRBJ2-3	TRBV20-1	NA	TGCAGTTCCCCCCGGACTTCCACAGATACGCAGTATTTT	CSSPRTSTDTQYF
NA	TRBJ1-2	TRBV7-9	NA	TGTGCCAGCAGCTTACTTGGAGAACAGTTTATTAACTATGGCTACACCTTC	CASSLLGEQFINYGYTF
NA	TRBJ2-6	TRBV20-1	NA	TGCAGTGCTAGGAGCTCTGGGGCCAACGTCCTGACTTTC	CSARSSGANVLTF
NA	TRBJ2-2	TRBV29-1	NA	TGCAGCGTTGCTCCCCAAGGCGGGGAGCTGTTTTTT	CSVAPQGGELFF
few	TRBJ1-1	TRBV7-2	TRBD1	TGTGCCAGCAGCTTGGCTCGGGACAGCCGGAACACTGAAGCTTTCTTT	CASSLARDSRNTEAFF
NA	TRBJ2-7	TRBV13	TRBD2	TGTGCCAGCAGTCTAGCGGGACGATCCTACGAGCAGTACTTC	CASSLAGRSYEQYF
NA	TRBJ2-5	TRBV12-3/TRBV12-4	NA	TGTGCCAGCACGGCCCACAATTGGGCAGAGACCCAGTACTTC	CASTAHNWAETQYF
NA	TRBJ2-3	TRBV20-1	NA	TGCAGTGCTAGCGAGGGTGCAGATACGCAGTATTTT	CSASEGADTQYF
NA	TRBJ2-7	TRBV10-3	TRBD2	TGTGCCATCAGTGCATCCCCGAGCGGGAGGGCCTCGGGGTATTACGAGCAGTACTTC	CAISASPSGRASGYYEQYF
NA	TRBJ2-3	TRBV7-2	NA	TGTGCCAGCAGCTCCCACGGGACGCAGTATTTT	CASSSHGTQYF
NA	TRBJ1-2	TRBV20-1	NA	TGCAGTGCTAGGATCGACAGAAGCGTTGGCTACACCTTC	CSARIDRSVGYTF
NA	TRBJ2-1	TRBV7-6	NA	TGTGCCAGCGGCGACCCGGACAATGAGCAGTTCTTC	CASGDPDNEQFF
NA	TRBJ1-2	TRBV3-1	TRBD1	TGTGCCAGCAGCCAAGAGTGGGGGAACAGGGGATTATGCACCTTC	CASSQEWGNRGLCTF
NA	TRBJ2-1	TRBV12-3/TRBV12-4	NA	TGTGCCAGCAGTTTTAGTAGCGGACTGTACAATGAGCAGTTCTTC	CASSFSSGLYNEQFF
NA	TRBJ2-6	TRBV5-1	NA	TGCGCCAGCAGCTTGGAGACGGGTTTTCCCTCTGGGGCCAACGTCCTGACTTTC	CASSLETGFPSGANVLTF
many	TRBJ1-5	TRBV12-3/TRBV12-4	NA	TGTGCCAGCAGTCAATGGGACATAAATCAGCCCCAGCATTTT	CASSQWDINQPQHF
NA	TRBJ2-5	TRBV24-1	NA	TGTGCCACCAGTGATGGAGGGGGCCCTGAGACCCAGTACTTC	CATSDGGGPETQYF
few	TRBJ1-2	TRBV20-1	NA	TGCAGTGCAGTCCTGGGACGGAACTATGGCTACACCTTC	CSAVLGRNYGYTF
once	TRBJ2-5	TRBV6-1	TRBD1	TGTGCCAGCAGTCCGGGACAGGGCAGAACCCAGCAAGAGACCCAGTACTTC	CASSPGQGRTQQETQYF
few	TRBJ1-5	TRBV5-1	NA	TGCGCCAGCAGCTTGGCTCCCCAGGGGCCGGGACAGCCCCAGCATTTT	CASSLAPQGPGQPQHF
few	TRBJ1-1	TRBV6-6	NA	TGTGCCAGCAGCCTCCCCGAAAACCGGAAAGCTTTCTTT	CASSLPENRKAFF
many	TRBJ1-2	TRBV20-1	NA	TGCAGTGCTAGCCGTGCCGGCTATGGCTACACCTTC	CSASRAGYGYTF
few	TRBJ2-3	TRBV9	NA	TGTGCCAGCAGCGTTTGGGGGGAGGCAGATACGCAGTATTTT	CASSVWGEADTQYF
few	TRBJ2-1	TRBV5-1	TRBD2	TGCGCCAGCAGCTTGGAGAGCGGGAGTGAGCAGTTCTTC	CASSLESGSEQFF
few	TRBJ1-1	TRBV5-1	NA	TGCGCCAGCAGCTTGGCCTCAGGGATGGGCACTGAAGCTTTCTTT	CASSLASGMGTEAFF
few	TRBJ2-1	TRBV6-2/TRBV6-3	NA	TGTGCCAGCAGGTCACGGGCCAGCTCCTACAATGAGCAGTTCTTC	CASRSRASSYNEQFF
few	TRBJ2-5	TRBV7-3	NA	TGTGTCGAGCCCGGGACCTCCAGTTCGGAGACCCAGTACTTC	CVEPGTSSSETQYF
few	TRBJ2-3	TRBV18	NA	TGTGCCAGCTCACCACCAGGGTACGATACGCAGTATTTT	CASSPPGYDTQYF
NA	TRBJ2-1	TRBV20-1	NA	TGCAGTGCCCTATTTGCTCCAGGGAGCAATGAGCAGTTCTTC	CSALFAPGSNEQFF
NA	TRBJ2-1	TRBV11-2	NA	TGTGCCAGCAGCTCAACCGGGACCTTCCACAATGAGCAGTTCTTC	CASSSTGTFHNEQFF
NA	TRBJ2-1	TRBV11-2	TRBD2	TGTGCCAGCAGCGGGATCTTAGGGCGGGAGGGTCTCTCTTACAATGAGCAGTTCTTC	CASSGILGREGLSYNEQFF
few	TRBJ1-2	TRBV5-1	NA	TGCGCCAGCAGCAAGGGGACCATCTATGGCTACACCTTC	CASSKGTIYGYTF
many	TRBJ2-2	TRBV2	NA	TGTGCCAGCAGCTCCGGCCAGCTGGCGCCCGGGGAGCTGTTTTTT	CASSSGQLAPGELFF
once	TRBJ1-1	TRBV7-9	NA	TGTGCCAGCAGCTTAAACGGGGGTGCCACTGAAGCTTTCTTT	CASSLNGGATEAFF
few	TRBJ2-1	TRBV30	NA	TGTGCCTGGAGTCCACACTTAAACAATGAGCAGTTCTTC	CAWSPHLNNEQFF
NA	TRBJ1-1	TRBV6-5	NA	TGTGCCAGCAGTTACTCCCGGTCTTTTGAAGCTTTCTTT	CASSYSRSFEAFF
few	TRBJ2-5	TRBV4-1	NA	TGCGCCAGCAGCCCGAGTCGTTCGGAGACCCAGTACTTC	CASSPSRSETQYF
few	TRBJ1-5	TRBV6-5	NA	TGTGCCAGCAGTTCAGGTCGTGGGGGTCAGCCCCAGCATTTT	CASSSGRGGQPQHF
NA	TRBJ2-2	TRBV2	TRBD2	TGTGCCAGCAGTCCTCTAGCGGGAGAGGAGCTGTTTTTT	CASSPLAGEELFF
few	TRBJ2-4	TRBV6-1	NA	TGTGCCAGCGAGAAGGGTTACAAAAACATTCAGTACTTC	CASEKGYKNIQYF
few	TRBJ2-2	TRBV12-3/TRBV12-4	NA	TGTGCCAGCAGTTTTGAGCGGGCGAACACCGGGGAGCTGTTTTTT	CASSFERANTGELFF